The entry below describes one TCR beta chain. Its antigen is undetermined. Amplification used 60 Vbeta primers and 13 Jbeta primers. Clones were sequenced by immunoSEQ multiplex PCR, and TCRdb holds only the in-frame ones, with some missing. The sample records about 130,000 clones, 75% to 90% being singletons. The data stem from a study of cytomegalovirus exposure and HLA in healthy donors. Notes on the study in general: In a later analysis, a missense DCLRE1C variant was linked to TCR beta V- and J-gene trimming. It was shown in a later analysis that HLA-associated TCR beta chains were more clonally expanded than other, equally common chains. Highly shared variants forming one cluster were likely a sequencing artifact. There were around 160 TCR beta chains listed as cytomegalovirus-associated.

Germline V lookup: CDR1 MNHEY, CDR2 SVGAGI. The germline V and J ends were trimmed by 8 bases and 2 bases, with 15 bases remaining between them. The CDR3 is 14 residues long. The receptor's source is a middle-aged woman in good health and CMV-seropositive. Sequencing was carried out using PBMCs. The gene calls are TRBV6-5 and TRBJ1-2; D perhaps matches TRBD1 (5 bases). As DNA, the CDR3 is TGTGCCAGCCTGGGGGAGGCTGGGAACTATGGCTACACCTTC. Residues: CASLGEAGNYGYTF.